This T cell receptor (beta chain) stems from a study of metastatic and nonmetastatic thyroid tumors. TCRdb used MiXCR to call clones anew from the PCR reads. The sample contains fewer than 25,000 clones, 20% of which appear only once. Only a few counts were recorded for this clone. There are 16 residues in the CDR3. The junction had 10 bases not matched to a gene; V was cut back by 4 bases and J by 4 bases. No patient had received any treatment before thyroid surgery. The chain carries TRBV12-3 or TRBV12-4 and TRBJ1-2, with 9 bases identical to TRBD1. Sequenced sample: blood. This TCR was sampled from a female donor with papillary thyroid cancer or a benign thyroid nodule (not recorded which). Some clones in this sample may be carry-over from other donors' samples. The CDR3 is CASSSVSRQGGYGYTF. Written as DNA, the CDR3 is TGTGCCAGCAGTTCTGTATCCCGACAGGGGGGCTATGGCTACACCTTC.